The source of this TCR beta chain is a study of blood T cell repertoires in COVID-19. Turning to the study itself: PBMCs, B-cell-depleted T cells, or T cells were the source of the cDNA or gDNA that made up the material.

Measured with immunoSEQ multiplex PCR; TCRdb has only the in-frame clones, and not every one. The table lists fewer than 300,000 clones, more than 65% of them singletons. The ends were cut back, 6 bases at V and 1 base at J, with 20 bases in the middle. The CDR3 extends over 17 amino acids. CDR1 MDHEN and CDR2 SYDVKM come from the germline V gene. The chain has TRBV28 and TRBJ2-3, with no clear D. The specimen sequenced was peripheral blood. This TCR was recovered from a woman aged 18-29 years with acute or convalescent COVID-19. CDR3 DNA sequence: TGTGCCAGCAGACCCTTTCCGGCAGGCGCTGGCACAGATACGCAGTATTTT. This sequence encodes CASRPFPAGAGTDTQYF.